This T cell receptor beta chain was recorded in a study of T cells in Graves' hyperthyroidism and ophthalmopathy. As concerns this clonotype: This clone may be a read error of a much larger clone one base away.

With 4 bases removed from V and 2 bases from J, the gap between germline ends came to 15 bases. This CDR3 has 16 amino acids. Germline V gene sequence: CDR1 SGHRS, CDR2 YFSETQ. The source material, RNA transcripts, was used to amplify TCR beta CDR3 regions. HTBI primers were employed in a first-round RT-PCR of the TCR CDR3. TCRdb processed the multiplex PCR reads anew with MiXCR; each CDR3 protein has one entry. The table has some 690,000 distinct CDR3 sequences, roughly 17% seen once. Sequencing was done on a sample of blood. The source is a man in his fifties or sixties with Graves' hyperthyroidism. The chain uses TRBV5-1 and TRBJ2-2; possibly TRBD1 or TRBD2 for D (6 bases each). In nucleotides, the CDR3 is TGCGCCAGCAGCCACCAAGGGGGGCTAAACACCGGGGAGCTGTTTTTT. This sequence encodes CASSHQGGLNTGELFF.